Listed here are 14 T cell receptor beta chains from one sample, sequenced in a study of regulatory T cells in long-lasting Graves disease. Time point denoted: newly diagnosed GD, antithyroid drugs for less than 3 months. RNA from PBMCs was the source of the TCR library. For TCR beta, libraries came from iRepertoire HTBI primers and Arm-PCR of CDR3 regions. A single record per CDR3 protein comes from TCRdb applying MiXCR to the multiplex PCR reads. The data show some 230,000 distinct CDR3 sequences, about 18% seen once. This specimen was peripheral blood mononuclear cells (PBMCs), taken at new diagnosis, from a patient treated with antithyroid drugs. These receptors originate from a female donor with Graves disease.

J is TRBJ2-5 and V is TRBV6-2 or TRBV6-3; D may be TRBD2 (6 bases). The CDR3 has 14 amino acids. The germline V gene has CDR1 MNHEY and CDR2 SVGEGT. Deletions cut 2 bases from V and 4 bases from J, with 11 bases between. The CDR3, as DNA: TGTGCCAGCAGTTACAGGCAGGGAGGAGAGACCCAGTACTTC. It is translated as CASSYRQGGETQYF.

This clonotype came up a few times. The chain couples TRBV4-1 to TRBJ2-2; 7 bases align to TRBD1. J lost 3 bases, V lost 4 bases, and 8 bases had no gene match. The CDR3 is 16 residues long. The germline V gene has CDR1 MGHRA and CDR2 YSYEKL. CDR3 sequence: CASSRPQGEDTGELFF. The CDR3 DNA reads TGCGCCAGCAGCCGTCCCCAGGGGGAAGACACCGGGGAGCTGTTTTTT.

A remark on this clonotype: A read error is likely here: a far larger clone is one base away. The chain combines TRBV12-3 or TRBV12-4 with TRBJ2-1; weak D call: TRBD1 (5 bases). The CDR3 covers 13 residues. V was trimmed by 5 bases and J by 9 bases, leaving 14 bases between them. The CDR3: CASSGQGKSEQFF. In nucleotides, the CDR3 is TGTGCCAGCAGTGGGCAGGGAAAGTCTGAGCAGTTCTTC.

The sample holds many counts of this clonotype. V and J are TRBV6-1 and TRBJ1-4, with no clear D. The V gene's germline CDR1 is MNHNS and CDR2 SASEGT. V lost 6 bases to trimming and J lost 2 bases, with 13 bases between them. CDR3 size: 15 residues. In DNA, the CDR3 is TGTGCCAGCAGAGGCAGCTTGTTGACTAATGAAAAACTGTTTTTT. As protein: CASRGSLLTNEKLFF.

This clonotype was counted ten times or more. The chain joins TRBV20-1 to TRBJ1-1; TRBD1 might be the D (6 bases). Looked up from germline, CDR1 is DFQATT and CDR2 is SNEGSKA (reference sequence). Trimming removed 1 base at V and 4 bases at J, with 13 bases between. This CDR3 is 14 amino acids long. CDR3 DNA sequence: TGCAGTGCTAGAGTTGGGGGGGCTGTCACTGAAGCTTTCTTT. Translating gives CSARVGGAVTEAFF.

Many counts were recorded for this clonotype. CDR3 residues: CASSSWQGDYNEQFF. The CDR3, as DNA: TGTGCCAGCAGCAGCTGGCAGGGAGACTACAATGAGCAGTTCTTC. The rearrangement joins TRBV7-9 to TRBJ2-1; D assignment may be TRBD1 or TRBD2 (5 bases each). Trimming removed 5 bases from V and 3 bases from J, with 14 bases in between. CDR3 length: 15 residues. Per the germline V gene, CDR1 is SEHNR and CDR2 is FQNEAQ (reference sequence).

In its sample, this clonotype was seen a few times. The chain has TRBV20-1 and TRBJ2-3, with D tentatively TRBD2 (7 bases). Trimming took 3 bases from V and 1 from J, leaving 14 bases between them. Germline CDR1 and CDR2: DFQATT and SNEGSKA (reference sequence). The CDR3 extends over 15 amino acids. The CDR3 bases are TGCAGTGCTAGCCCGGGGGGCCTTGGCACAGATACGCAGTATTTT. It is translated as CSASPGGLGTDTQYF.

This clonotype was found once. The chain carries TRBV3-1 and TRBJ2-3; 12 nucleotides match TRBD2. The length of the CDR3 is 16 residues. Trimming removed 7 bases from V and 4 bases from J; junction bases left unmatched: 9. Looked up from germline, CDR1 is LGHDT and CDR2 is YNNKEL (reference sequence). For the CDR3, the DNA is TGTGCCAGCACCAAACTAGCGGGAGGAAGCGCAGATACGCAGTATTTT. It specifies CASTKLAGGSADTQYF.

This clonotype showed up many times. One junction end does not reproduce the germline sequence, and a read error may be involved. The chain is built from TRBV19 and TRBJ2-2; 9 bases are shared with TRBD1. This CDR3 comprises 15 residues. CDR1 and CDR2 from the germline V gene are LNHDA and SQIVND (reference sequence). CDR3 loop: CASSVGTGNSGELFF. The CDR3 nucleotides are TGTGCCAGTAGTGTCGGGACAGGGAACTCCGGGGAGCTGTTTTTT.

This clonotype came up many times. This chain connects TRBV30 to TRBJ1-3; D is perhaps TRBD1 (5 bases). V was pared by 4 bases and J by 0 bases, with 10 bases between. Germline V gives CDR1 GTSNPN, CDR2 SVGIG (reference sequence). There are 14 residues in the CDR3. CDR3 coding DNA: TGTGCCTGGAACAGGATTATCTCTGGAAACACCATATATTTT. It specifies CAWNRIISGNTIYF.

Details on this clonotype: A much bigger clone sits one base away, suggesting this may be a read error. This chain uses TRBV3-1 with TRBJ2-7; TRBD1 matches at 7 bases. Germline-derived CDR1 and CDR2 are LGHDT and YNNKEL (reference sequence). The CDR3 has 14 amino acids. The CDR3 sequence is CAGSSRDSSYEQYF. CDR3 nucleotides: TGTGCCGGCAGCTCCCGGGACAGTTCCTACGAGCAGTACTTC.

This clonotype was seen repeatedly, ten times or more. This rearrangement joins TRBV10-3 to TRBJ2-3, with TRBD2 matching 13 bases. The CDR3 runs to 15 residues. Per germline, CDR1 ENHRY and CDR2 SYGVKD. V dropped 4 bases and J dropped 4; count of bases not matched to a gene: 2. The CDR3 spells CAISGTSGRADTQYF. The CDR3 coding sequence is TGTGCCATCAGTGGTACTAGCGGGAGGGCAGATACGCAGTATTTT.

This clonotype appeared a few times. The chain recombines TRBV4-1 with TRBJ1-2, with TRBD1 matching 7 bases. Trimming cost V 0 bases and J 4 bases; bases outside gene matches: 8. The CDR3 contains 16 residues. Germline V gene sequence: CDR1 MGHRA, CDR2 YSYEKL. CDR3 sequence reads: CASSQEPGQQTYGYTF. The CDR3 nucleotides read TGCGCCAGCAGCCAAGAGCCGGGACAGCAAACCTATGGCTACACCTTC.

This rearrangement joins TRBV5-4 to TRBJ2-5; TRBD2 matches at 14 bases. The DNA end is more similar to TRBJ2-1, so the J call may be wrong. The CDR3 loop spans 16 amino acids. Germline V gives CDR1 SGHNT, CDR2 YYREEE (reference sequence). The CDR3 sequence is CASSRRLAGGFNEQFF. The DNA for the CDR3 is TGTGCCAGCAGCCGAAGACTAGCGGGAGGGTTTAATGAGCAGTTCTTC.